The clone carrying this T cell receptor (beta chain) occurred a few times. Documented treatment: randomized to nivolumab then ipilimumab (arm A) or the reverse (arm B). This sample is part of a study of sequential checkpoint blockade in melanoma. Looking at the study overall: Patients were randomized 1:1 to nivolumab-then-ipilimumab or ipilimumab-then-nivolumab first-line.

Germline CDR1 and CDR2: MGHRA and YSYEKL. Trimming cost V 0 bases and J 6 bases; bases outside gene matches: 10. The CDR3 is 16 amino acids. Produced via immunoSEQ multiplex PCR; TCRdb's table is partial and in-frame only. The table shows roughly 30,000 clones, with 75% to 90% occurring only once. The chain uses TRBV4-1 and TRBJ2-7; TRBD2 matches at 8 bases. This TCR was recovered from a human donor with melanoma. The specimen was CD8+ T cells sorted from blood (inferred from file names), collected from a patient given nivolumab and ipilimumab in sequence. The CDR3 nucleotides are TGCGCCAGCAGCCAAGATTCGGGTCTAGCGGGCGGCGAGCAGTACTTC. Its protein product is CASSQDSGLAGGEQYF.